The clone carrying this T cell receptor beta chain has just one count. In the original processing: Reference gene primer amplification gave nucleated cell count estimates. The method was immunoSEQ multiplex PCR; TCRdb's version includes in-frame clones alone and lacks a portion of them. V, J and clone size were drawn from that table, and D and trimming were deduced from the DNA. This table has 150,000 or so clones, just under 85% appearing once. This specimen belongs to a study of blood T cell repertoires in COVID-19. Study at large: The United States, Italy and Spain provided the acute and convalescent COVID-19 samples. The analysed material was cDNA or gDNA that came from T cells, B-cell-depleted T cells, or PBMCs.

From germline, CDR1 is SGHTA and CDR2 FQGNSA. The CDR3 sequence is 15 residues long. V was cut by 4 bases and J by 8 bases, with 20 bases left in between. Sequencing used peripheral blood. This sequence originates from a woman aged 55-69 years with acute or convalescent COVID-19. The chain employs TRBV7-2 and TRBJ1-2; maybe TRBD1 (6 bases). The CDR3 nucleotides read TGTGCCAGCAGCTCCGGACAGTTCTACAATCCGGGCTACACCTTC. It encodes CASSSGQFYNPGYTF.